The sample holds one count of the clone carrying this TCR beta chain. Its antigen is not known. The record originates from a study of T cells in localized non-small cell lung cancer. Libraries were prepared by immunoSEQ multiplex PCR; TCRdb keeps only in-frame clonotypes and omits some of them. The table records about 56,000 clones, about nine tenths of them present only once. The germline V gene has CDR1 SGHVS and CDR2 FQNEAQ. The V and J ends lost 3 bases and 4 bases, in that order; junction bases with no gene match: 5. The CDR3 covers 15 residues. Findings and caveats of the study: Appearance in adjacent lung was seen for a median about 58 of the top 100 tumor clones.

The sequence was collected from a woman aged 35-75 years with stage I lung adenocarcinoma. The chain is built from TRBV7-8 and TRBJ2-2, with 7 bases that match TRBD2. This material consisted of peripheral blood, taken before any cancer treatment. In DNA, the CDR3 is TGTGCCAGCAGCTTTCAGCGGGGTGTCACCGGGGAGCTGTTTTTT. Protein: CASSFQRGVTGELFF.